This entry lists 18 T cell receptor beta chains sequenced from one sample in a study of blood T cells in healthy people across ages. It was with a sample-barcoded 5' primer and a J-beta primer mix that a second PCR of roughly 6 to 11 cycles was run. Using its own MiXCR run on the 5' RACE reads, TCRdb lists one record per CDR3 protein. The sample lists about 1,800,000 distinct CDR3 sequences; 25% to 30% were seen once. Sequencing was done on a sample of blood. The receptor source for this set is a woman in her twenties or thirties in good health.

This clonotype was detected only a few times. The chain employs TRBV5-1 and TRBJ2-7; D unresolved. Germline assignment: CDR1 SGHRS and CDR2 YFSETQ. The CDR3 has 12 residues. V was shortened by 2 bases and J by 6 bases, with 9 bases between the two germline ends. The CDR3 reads CASSFEMGEQYF. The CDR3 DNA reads TGCGCCAGCAGCTTCGAAATGGGCGAGCAGTACTTC.

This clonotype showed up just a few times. CDR3 sequence: CASGALAGDTGELFF. The DNA of the CDR3 is TGTGCTAGTGGTGCTCTTGCAGGGGACACCGGGGAGCTGTTTTTT. The chain has TRBV12-5 and TRBJ2-2; tentative D call: TRBD1 (6 bases). Germline values: CDR1 LGHNT, CDR2 FRNRAP. The CDR3 is 15 residues long. The V end was cut by 5 bases, the J end by 3 bases, with 13 bases between.

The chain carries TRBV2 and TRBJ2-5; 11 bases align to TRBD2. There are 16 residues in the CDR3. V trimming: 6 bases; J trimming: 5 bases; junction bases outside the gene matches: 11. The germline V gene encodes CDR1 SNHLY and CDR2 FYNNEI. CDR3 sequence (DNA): TGTGCCAGCAGCGGAACTAGCGGGGGTACCCCGGAGACCCAGTACTTC. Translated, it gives CASSGTSGGTPETQYF. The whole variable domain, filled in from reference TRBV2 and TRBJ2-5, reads EPEVTQTPSHQVTQMGQEVILRCVPISNHLYFYWYRQILGQKVEFLVSFYNNEISEKSEIFDDQFSVERPDGSNFTLKIRSTKLEDSAMYFCASSGTSGGTPETQYFGPGTRLLVL.

This CDR3 reads CSVSRLAGAYEQYF. The CDR3 bases are TGCAGCGTTTCCCGACTAGCGGGAGCCTACGAGCAGTACTTC. The J gene is TRBJ2-7, the V gene TRBV29-1, with 12 bases lining up with TRBD2. After removal of 5 bases from V and 2 bases from J, the junction contained 4 bases not matched to a gene. CDR3 size: 14 residues. From germline, CDR1 is SQVTM and CDR2 ANQGSEA.

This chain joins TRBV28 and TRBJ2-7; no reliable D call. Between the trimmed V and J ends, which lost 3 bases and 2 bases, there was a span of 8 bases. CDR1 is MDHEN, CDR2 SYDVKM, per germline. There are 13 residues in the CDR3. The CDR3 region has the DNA TGTGCCAGCAGTTTCTCCCGAGCCTACGAGCAGTACTTC. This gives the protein CASSFSRAYEQYF.

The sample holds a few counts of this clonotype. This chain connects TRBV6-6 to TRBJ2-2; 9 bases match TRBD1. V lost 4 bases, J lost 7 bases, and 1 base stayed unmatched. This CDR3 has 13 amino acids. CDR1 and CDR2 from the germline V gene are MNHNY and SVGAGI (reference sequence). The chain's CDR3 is CASSLTGGGELFF. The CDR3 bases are TGTGCCAGCAGTTTGACAGGGGGCGGGGAGCTGTTTTTT.

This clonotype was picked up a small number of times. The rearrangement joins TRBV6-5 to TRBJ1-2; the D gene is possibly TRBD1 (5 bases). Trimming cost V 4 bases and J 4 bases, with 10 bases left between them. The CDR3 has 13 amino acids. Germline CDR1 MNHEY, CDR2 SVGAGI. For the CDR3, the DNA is TGTGCCAGCAGTTCCGGGGCTCTCTATGGCTACACCTTC. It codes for CASSSGALYGYTF.

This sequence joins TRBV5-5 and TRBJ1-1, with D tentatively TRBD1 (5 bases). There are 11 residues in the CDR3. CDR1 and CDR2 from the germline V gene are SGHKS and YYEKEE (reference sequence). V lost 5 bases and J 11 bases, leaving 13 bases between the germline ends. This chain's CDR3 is CASSTRDFAFF. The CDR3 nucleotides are TGTGCCAGCAGTACCCGGGACTTCGCTTTCTTT.

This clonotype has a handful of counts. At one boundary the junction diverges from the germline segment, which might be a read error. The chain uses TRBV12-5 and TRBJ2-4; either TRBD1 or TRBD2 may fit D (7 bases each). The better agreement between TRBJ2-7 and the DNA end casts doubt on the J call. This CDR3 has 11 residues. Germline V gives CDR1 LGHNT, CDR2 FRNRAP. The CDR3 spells CTSAGGDEQYF. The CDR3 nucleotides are TGTACTAGTGCAGGGGGGGACGAGCAGTACTTC.

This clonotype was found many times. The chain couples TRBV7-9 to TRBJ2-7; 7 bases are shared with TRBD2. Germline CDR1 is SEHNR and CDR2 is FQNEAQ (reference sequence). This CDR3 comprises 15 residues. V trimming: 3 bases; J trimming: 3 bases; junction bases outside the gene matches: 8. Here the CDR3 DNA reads TGTGCCAGCAGCTTCGAACAGCGGGGCTTCTACGAGCAGTACTTC. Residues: CASSFEQRGFYEQYF.

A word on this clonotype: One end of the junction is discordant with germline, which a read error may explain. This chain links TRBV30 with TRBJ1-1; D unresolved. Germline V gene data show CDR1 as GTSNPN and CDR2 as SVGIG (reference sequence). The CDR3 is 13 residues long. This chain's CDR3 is CAWSSEANTEAFF. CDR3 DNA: TGTGCCTGGAGCTCCGAGGCGAACACCGAAGCTTTCTTT.

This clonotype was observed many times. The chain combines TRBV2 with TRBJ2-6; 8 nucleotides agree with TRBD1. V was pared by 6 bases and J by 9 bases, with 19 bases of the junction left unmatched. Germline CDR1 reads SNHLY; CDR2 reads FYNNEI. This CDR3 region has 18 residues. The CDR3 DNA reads TGTGCCAGCAGGGGCGTCAGGGGGCCGCGGGCCGCTTACAACGTCCTGACTTTC. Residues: CASRGVRGPRAAYNVLTF.

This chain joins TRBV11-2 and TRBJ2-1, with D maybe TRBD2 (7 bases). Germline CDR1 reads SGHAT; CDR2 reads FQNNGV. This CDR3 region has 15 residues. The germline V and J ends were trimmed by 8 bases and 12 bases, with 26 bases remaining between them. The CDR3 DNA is TGTGCCAGCGACGGCGGCGGGGGCGCTAAAAGAGGGCAGTTCTTC. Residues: CASDGGGGAKRGQFF.

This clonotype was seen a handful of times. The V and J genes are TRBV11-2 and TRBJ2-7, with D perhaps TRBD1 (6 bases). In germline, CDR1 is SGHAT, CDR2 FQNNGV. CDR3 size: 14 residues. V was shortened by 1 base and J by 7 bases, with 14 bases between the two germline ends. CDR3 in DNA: TGTGCCAGCAGCTTAGGACCAGGGGATGGTGAGCAGTACTTC. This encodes CASSLGPGDGEQYF.

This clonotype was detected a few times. As DNA, the CDR3 is TGTGCCAGCACCCGAGGAGCGGGGGGGCAGTTCTTC. Translating it yields CASTRGAGGQFF. The chain couples TRBV6-5 to TRBJ2-1; 9 bases line up with TRBD2. The CDR3 is 12 residues long. The J segment lost 12 bases and the V segment lost 7 bases, leaving 7 bases of the junction unmatched. Germline loops: CDR1 MNHEY, CDR2 SVGAGI.

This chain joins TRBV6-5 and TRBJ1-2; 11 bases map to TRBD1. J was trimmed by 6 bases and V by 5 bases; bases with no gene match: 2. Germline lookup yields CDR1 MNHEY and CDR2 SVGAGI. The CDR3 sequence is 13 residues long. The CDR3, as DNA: TGTGCCAGCAGTAGGACAGGGGGCCATGGCTACACCTTC. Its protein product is CASSRTGGHGYTF.

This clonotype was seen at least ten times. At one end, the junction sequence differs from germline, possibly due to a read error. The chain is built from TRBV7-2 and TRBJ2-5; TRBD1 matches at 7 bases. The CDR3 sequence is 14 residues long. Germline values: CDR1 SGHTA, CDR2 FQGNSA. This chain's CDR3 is CASSFRDSQETQYF. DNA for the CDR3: TGCGCCAGCAGCTTCCGGGACAGCCAAGAGACCCAGTACTTC. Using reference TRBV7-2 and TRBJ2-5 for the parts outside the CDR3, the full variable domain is GAGVSQSPSNKVTEKGKDVELRCDPISGHTALYWYRQSLGQGLEFLIYFQGNSAPDKSGLPSDRFSAERTGGSVSTLTIQRTQQEDSAVYLCASSFRDSQETQYFGPGTRLLVL.

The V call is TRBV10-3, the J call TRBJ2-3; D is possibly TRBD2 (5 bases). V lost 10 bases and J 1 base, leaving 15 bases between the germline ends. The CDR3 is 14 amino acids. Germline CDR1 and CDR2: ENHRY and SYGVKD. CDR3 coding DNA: TGTGCCACCATGGGAAACGGGGGCACAGATACGCAGTATTTT. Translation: CATMGNGGTDTQYF.